This T cell receptor beta chain was recorded in a study of cytomegalovirus exposure and HLA in healthy donors. Study-level points and caveats: When a later analysis compared HLA-associated TCR beta chains with equally common others, the HLA-associated chains turned out to be more clonally expanded and to have lower generation probabilities.

The donors, nominally healthy at sampling, likely had unrecorded immune exposures. In the PCR, 60 Vbeta and 13 Jbeta primers were used. Libraries were prepared by immunoSEQ multiplex PCR; TCRdb keeps only in-frame clonotypes and omits some of them. The sample yields some 150,000 clones, roughly 80% seen once. Points on this clone: Antigen: not known.

Losses at the gene ends were 7 bases for V and 4 bases for J; bases not matched to a gene: 9. This CDR3 has 14 residues. Germline assignment: CDR1 SGHRS and CDR2 YFSETQ. Sequencing was performed on PBMCs. The chain couples TRBV5-1 to TRBJ1-1; 8 positions match TRBD1. The clonotype comes from a woman under 40 in good health and CMV-seropositive. The CDR3 bases are TGCGCCAGCCGCGTCGGACAGGGCGGCACTGAAGCTTTCTTT. This translates into CASRVGQGGTEAFF.